This is a list of T cell receptor beta chains from one sample in a study of metastatic and nonmetastatic thyroid tumors. TCRdb called clones again from the PCR reads with MiXCR. The table shows tens of thousands of clones, with roughly 33% occurring only once. The sample was tumor tissue. These TCRs come from a female donor with papillary thyroid cancer or a benign thyroid nodule (not recorded which). Some clones in this sample may be carry-over from other donors' samples. Each CDR3 is given with its conserved first and last residue. D genes are given only for firm matches. Clone sizes are given selectively: once, few, many, or a class where the clone is expanded.

D | length | J | size | V | CDR3 | DNA
TRBD2 | 11 | TRBJ2-1 | - | TRBV28 | CASSSGLGQFF | TGTGCCAGCAGCTCGGGACTAGGTCAGTTCTTC
- | 14 | TRBJ1-5 | many | TRBV12-3/TRBV12-4 | CASSLDVSNQPQHF | TGTGCCAGCAGTTTAGATGTTAGCAATCAGCCCCAGCATTTT
- | 14 | TRBJ2-4 | - | TRBV6-2/TRBV6-3 | CASSSILSKNIQYF | TGTGCCAGCAGTTCTATACTATCCAAAAACATTCAGTACTTC
- | 13 | TRBJ1-2 | - | TRBV27 | CASRLEGVGGYTF | TGTGCCAGCAGGCTAGAGGGAGTAGGTGGCTACACCTTC
TRBD1 | 13 | TRBJ1-2 | once | TRBV7-3 | CASTGQGMDGYTF | TGTGCCAGCACGGGACAGGGGATGGATGGCTACACCTTC
- | 14 | TRBJ1-2 | - | TRBV6-1 | CASASDIFSYGYTF | TGTGCCAGCGCCTCCGACATTTTCAGCTATGGCTACACCTTC
- | 15 | TRBJ1-5 | many | TRBV28 | CASSLEGKTIQPQHF | TGTGCCAGCAGTTTGGAAGGGAAGACGATTCAGCCCCAGCATTTT
- | 14 | TRBJ1-2 | few | TRBV19 | CASSRHSANYGYTF | TGCGCCAGTAGTAGACACAGTGCTAACTATGGCTACACCTTC
- | 14 | TRBJ2-7 | - | TRBV24-1 | CATSDVTVSYEQYF | TGTGCCACCAGTGATGTGACGGTATCCTACGAGCAGTACTTC
- | 17 | TRBJ1-6 | few | TRBV6-1 | CASSEARGNSYNSPLHF | TGTGCCAGCAGTGAAGCGAGAGGAAACTCCTATAATTCACCCCTCCACTTT
- | 12 | TRBJ1-1 | - | TRBV5-1 | CASSWGNTEAFF | TGCGCCAGCAGCTGGGGGAACACTGAAGCTTTCTTT
TRBD1 | 18 | TRBJ2-7 | - | TRBV2 | CASSGVPGQGPSSYEQYF | TGTGCCAGCAGCGGAGTCCCGGGACAGGGACCGAGCTCCTACGAGCAGTACTTC
TRBD2 | 15 | TRBJ2-3 | - | TRBV6-1 | CASSETSGTSDTQYF | TGTGCCAGCAGCGAAACTAGCGGGACCTCAGATACGCAGTATTTT
- | 14 | TRBJ2-7 | - | TRBV6-2/TRBV6-3 | CASNNPRSLNEQYF | TGTGCCAGCAATAACCCTCGGAGTCTGAACGAGCAGTACTTC